The present entry profiles one T cell receptor beta chain with its context. The antigen is unknown. The record originates from a study of cytomegalovirus exposure and HLA in healthy donors. Vbeta (60) and Jbeta (13) primers were used in the PCR. TCRdb keeps only in-frame clones here, not all; method: immunoSEQ multiplex PCR. Of some 150,000 clones in the sample, roughly 80% were seen once. Broader study findings: It was shown in a later analysis that HLA-associated TCR beta chains were more clonally expanded than other, equally common chains. Most sequenced TCRs were rare (though some public TCRs occurred in many donors). Some TCR beta chains (around 180 of them) were listed as cytomegalovirus-associated. Analyses of presence/absence relied on an assumption of roughly uniform sequencing depth across donors.

V gave up 4 bases and J gave up 2 bases; unmatched junction bases: 9. The CDR3 runs to 16 residues. The germline gives CDR1 SGHRS, CDR2 YFSETQ. Input material: PBMCs. The TCR originated in a young woman in good health and CMV-seronegative. The chain employs TRBV5-1 and TRBJ2-5; 9 nucleotides agree with TRBD2. The CDR3 spells CASSIATSGLQETQYF. DNA of the CDR3: TGCGCCAGCAGCATCGCAACTAGCGGGCTACAAGAGACCCAGTACTTC.